This T cell receptor beta chain was found in a study of tumor-infiltrating lymphocytes in localized non-small cell lung cancer. For the study at large: Several tumor histologies, both smoking statuses, and some post-neoadjuvant chemotherapy samples were included. Study-level points and caveats: Recurrence-free survival showed no association with tumor T-cell fraction. Not all patients were TCR sequenced, owing to tissue quantity.

Trimming pared 4 bases from V and 3 bases from J, leaving 14 bases between. Per germline, CDR1 SQVTM and CDR2 ANQGSEA. CDR3 size: 14 residues. By share, this clone ranks as medium-sized (0.01 to 0.1%). Its antigen is unknown. Clones were sequenced by immunoSEQ multiplex PCR, and TCRdb holds only the in-frame ones, with some missing. Of around 25,000 clones listed, roughly 63% are singletons. What was sequenced was lung tumor tissue. This chain joins TRBV29-1 and TRBJ2-3, with D perhaps matching TRBD2 (5 bases). This clonotype originated in a human donor with non-small cell lung cancer. The CDR3 loop is CSVVAREWTDTQYF. The CDR3 DNA reads TGCAGCGTTGTCGCGAGGGAGTGGACAGATACGCAGTATTTT.